This T cell receptor beta chain came from a study of post-analysis software for immune sequencing data. Study context: The patients showed relapsing-remitting, secondary progressive and progressive-relapsing multiple sclerosis courses.

Per the germline V gene, CDR1 is MNHEY and CDR2 is SVGEGT. There are 18 residues in the CDR3. Every TCR beta cDNA library bore unique molecular identifiers. TCRdb reprocessed the PCR reads via MiXCR and lists one record per CDR3 protein. Of hundreds of thousands of distinct CDR3 sequences listed, around 40% are singletons. Whole-study findings and limits: Patients used four to six TRBV segments, including TRBV5-6, TRBV5-1 and TRBV20-1, more often than controls. When the samples were clustered directly with F measure, those that had been prepared in the same batch showed strong co-clustering. For normalized Chao1 diversity, multiple sclerosis patients scored significantly lower than controls did.

Points on this clonotype: Its antigen is undetermined. Compared with germline, one end of the junction differs, possibly owing to a read error.

The origin of this receptor is a girl aged 5-17 years with multiple sclerosis. This sequence joins TRBV6-2 or TRBV6-3 and TRBJ1-1; D gene uncertain. The sequenced material came from blood. CDR3 sequence reads: CAGSYSPSDPAVNTEAFF. The CDR3 coding sequence is TGTGCCGGCAGTTACTCCCCGAGCGATCCGGCAGTGAACACTGAAGCTTTCTTT.